These 14 T cell receptor beta chains were sequenced from one sample in a study of human T cells and chemical hapten exposure. Time point in this sample: pre-sensitization, week 0. As to treatment: therapeutic diphenylcyclopropenone sensitization with weekly scalp DPC. MiXCR, run by TCRdb on the RACE reads, gives a single entry per CDR3 protein. Of 35,000 to 45,000 distinct CDR3 sequences listed, 9.5% to 15% were seen once; the top ten hold about 5.7%. Material: whole blood, obtained in connection with sensitization to the hapten diphenylcyclopropenone (DPC). The source of these receptors is a woman aged 30 to 39 with alopecia areata. Some clones in this sample may be carry-over from other donors' samples.

The V and J genes are TRBV4-2 and TRBJ1-4; D gene uncertain. Germline V gene lookup returns CDR1 LGHNA and CDR2 YNFKEQ. The CDR3 has 13 amino acids. Trimming removed 4 bases at V and 6 bases at J, with 9 bases between. The CDR3 loop is CASSLRGHEKLFF. The DNA for the CDR3 is TGTGCCAGCAGCCTCAGAGGTCATGAAAAACTGTTTTTT.

This chain uses TRBV7-3 with TRBJ1-2, with D possibly being TRBD1 (6 bases). The CDR3 sequence is 19 residues long. Trimming removed 6 bases at V and 4 bases at J, with 30 bases between. The germline gives CDR1 SGHTA, CDR2 FQGTGA. CDR3 bases: TGTGCCAGCAGTGATTTCATCCTCCTACAGGGCGTTGACCCCTATGGCTACACCTTC. Its translation is CASSDFILLQGVDPYGYTF.

This chain links TRBV6-6 with TRBJ1-1; D is unresolved. Germline CDR1 reads MNHNY; CDR2 reads SVGAGI (reference sequence). This CDR3 spans 13 amino acids. The ends were cut back, 4 bases at V and 1 base at J, with 7 bases in the middle. The CDR3 spells CASSSRQNTEAFF. In nucleotides, the CDR3 is TGTGCCAGCAGTTCGAGACAGAACACTGAAGCTTTCTTT.

This clonotype was seen only a few times. The J gene is TRBJ2-2, the V gene TRBV6-2 or TRBV6-3; tentative D call: TRBD2 (5 bases). In germline, CDR1 is MNHEY, CDR2 SVGEGT. The V and J ends lost 4 bases and 4 bases respectively, with 7 bases between them. The CDR3 has 13 residues. The CDR3 loop is CASSLLGTGELFF. The CDR3 nucleotides read TGTGCCAGCAGTTTACTAGGCACCGGGGAGCTGTTTTTT.

This chain uses TRBV12-5 with TRBJ2-1, with 9 bases aligning to TRBD1. Germline loops: CDR1 LGHNT, CDR2 FRNRAP. The J segment lost 7 bases and the V segment lost 7 bases, leaving 11 bases of the junction unmatched. CDR3 length equals 15 residues. DNA for the CDR3: TGTGCTAGTGCCCCCACACAGGGGGCGGTTAATGAGCAGTTCTTC. Protein: CASAPTQGAVNEQFF.

This clonotype has a handful of counts. The chain has TRBV29-1 and TRBJ2-3; no clear D gene. The CDR3 extends over 12 amino acids. Germline V gives CDR1 SQVTM, CDR2 ANQGSEA. V was cut by 5 bases and J by 0 bases, with 6 bases left in between. The CDR3 protein is CSVLASTDTQYF. In DNA form, the CDR3 reads TGCAGCGTTCTGGCTAGCACAGATACGCAGTATTTT.

The gene calls are TRBV6-5 and TRBJ2-7; TRBD2 aligns across 8 bases. The length of the CDR3 is 15 residues. Per germline, CDR1 MNHEY and CDR2 SVGAGI. J lost 0 bases, V lost 2 bases, and 3 bases had no gene match. The CDR3 bases are TGTGCCAGCAGTTACGAGCGGGGGACCTCCTACGAGCAGTACTTC. It encodes CASSYERGTSYEQYF.

The chain joins TRBV4-2 to TRBJ1-2; 10 positions agree with TRBD1. The CDR3 consists of 15 residues. The germline CDR1 and CDR2 sequences are LGHNA and YNFKEQ. V trimming: 0 bases; J trimming: 8 bases; junction bases outside the gene matches: 6. The CDR3 DNA reads as TGTGCCAGCAGCCAAGAAGGGACAGGGGCGTGGGGCTACACCTTC. As protein: CASSQEGTGAWGYTF.

The table lists this clonotype with a few counts. The rearrangement joins TRBV15 to TRBJ2-3; 7 positions match TRBD2. CDR1 is LNHNV, CDR2 YYDKDF, per germline (reference sequence). J gave up 3 bases and V 1 base, and 1 base lay outside the gene matches. CDR3 length: 14 residues. The CDR3 loop is CATSRGGRTDTQYF. In DNA form, the CDR3 reads TGTGCCACCAGCAGAGGCGGGAGAACAGATACGCAGTATTTT.

This clonotype came up many times. This chain uses TRBV7-8 with TRBJ2-1; no firm D call. Per the germline V gene, CDR1 is SGHVS and CDR2 is FQNEAQ. The CDR3 sequence is 12 residues long. Trimming removed 3 bases at V and 5 bases at J, with 5 bases between. The CDR3 nucleotides are TGTGCCAGCAGCTTGGTGGACAATGAGCAGTTCTTC. The encoded protein is CASSLVDNEQFF.

This clonotype appeared many times. The V call is TRBV4-3, the J call TRBJ2-1; the D gene could be TRBD1 or TRBD2 (7 bases each). This CDR3 is built from 15 residues. Germline assignment: CDR1 LGHNA and CDR2 YSLEER. V lost 4 bases and J lost 3, with 13 bases in between. CDR3 amino acids: CASSPGRGGYNEQFF. The CDR3 nucleotides are TGCGCCAGCAGCCCCGGCAGGGGGGGCTACAATGAGCAGTTCTTC.

This clonotype was detected many times. The chain carries TRBV18 and TRBJ2-2; D call uncertain. This CDR3 region has 16 residues. Germline CDR1 is KGHSH and CDR2 is LQKENI. V dropped 4 bases and J dropped 0 bases, with 12 bases sitting between them. The CDR3 DNA reads as TGTGCCAGCTCACAGATCAAAAGAACGAACACCGGGGAGCTGTTTTTT. Translated, it gives CASSQIKRTNTGELFF.

This clonotype was seen only a few times. This sequence joins TRBV28 and TRBJ2-5, with 7 bases lining up with TRBD1. This CDR3 region has 15 residues. Trimming removed 4 bases from V and 3 bases from J; junction bases left unmatched: 8. The germline gives CDR1 MDHEN, CDR2 SYDVKM. CDR3 nucleotide sequence: TGTGCCAGCAGTTCGGCCGGGACAGCTAAAGAGACCCAGTACTTC. Its translation: CASSSAGTAKETQYF.

This clonotype was seen ten or more times. The rearrangement uses TRBV5-5 and TRBJ2-1; no reliable D call. The CDR3 runs to 17 residues. Per germline, CDR1 SGHKS and CDR2 YYEKEE (reference sequence). Trimming removed 0 bases at V and 0 bases at J, with 13 bases between. As DNA, the CDR3 is TGTGCCAGCAGCTTGGGCGGACCCGCCAGCTCCTACAATGAGCAGTTCTTC. Translation gives CASSLGGPASSYNEQFF.